This T cell receptor beta chain was sequenced during a study of shared clonotypes between healthy human individuals (dated by TCRdb to the early 2020s). About the full investigation: A few men and two women, aged 18 to 49 years, made up the cohort. Leukapheresis yielded between about 0.85 and 10 billion PBMCs per donor. To increase sequencing depth and limit assay-specific biases, different laboratories used diverse techniques to prepare libraries and sequence TCR repertoires. For each donor, three plates each were used for CD4 naive and CD4 memory, two plates were used for CD8 naive, and one plate was used for CD8 memory. The study deeply sequenced blood TCR repertoires of about five healthy adults to estimate repertoire size and the extent of clonotype sharing between individuals. Beyond this particular receptor, the publication reports: Estimated clonotype richness was generally larger for naive than for memory subsets. Incomplete sequencing was indicated by rarefaction of sorted-subset datasets, despite the large sequencing depth. Because the study included only a small number of donors, the genetic and exposure-history diversity represented was limited. Only blood was sampled, and tissue TCR repertoires likely differ from those in blood. Compared with non-shared clonotypes, clonotypes shared by all four sorted-subset donors had higher generation probabilities. Based on pairwise subsampling, the degree of clonotype sharing among donors was expected to be affected by sequencing depth. Across a handful of donors, roughly 5.1% of naive CD4, roughly 3.3% of naive CD8, 2.3% of memory CD4, and 0.4% to 0.45% of memory CD8 clonotypes were shared.

As to this clone: The antigen this receptor binds is unknown. Base qualities are not at hand, and no much larger clone is one base apart.

For the CD8 naive samples, CD45RO-negative cells were positively selected for CCR7, yielding a CD45RA+CCR7+ population from which TemRA cells were excluded. The donors were healthy, HIV-negative adults who had no recently reported acute infections or vaccinations. All donors were Caucasian adults living in Nashville, Tennessee, USA. Blood was obtained by leukapheresis, after which PBMCs were separated by Ficoll-Histopaque density gradient centrifugation and cryopreserved in liquid nitrogen vapor phase. Purity and quantity of every magnetically sorted T cell population were checked by analytical flow cytometry. Genomic DNA was isolated from every sorted fraction and measured by UV absorbance on a Nanodrop 2000c. Using the deep immunoSEQ assay, TCR CDR3 regions were amplified from genomic DNA by multiplex PCR. Extracted genomic DNA from each cell subset was distributed evenly across all wells of several immunoSEQ 96-well plates, and each plate was treated as a replicate. For sorted subsets, approximately 190 ng genomic DNA, equal to 30,000 or so T cell genomes, was loaded into each replicate PCR. The purified libraries were quantified using a Qubit 3.0 fluorometer, sized with a Bioanalyzer 2100, and then quantified again using the KAPA Library Quantification kit. A separate single-read 150-cycle Illumina NextSeq 550 flow cell was used to sequence each immunoSEQ 96-well plate. For the original study's pipeline: The immunoSEQ output contained only junctional sequences without quality scores, so filtering could not match that applied to full-length reads. Sequences were annotated with PyIR, a Python wrapper for IgBLAST v1.9, using IMGT germline references to assign V/J genes and CDR3. Reads were removed for weak V/J assignments (E-value above 1e-6), missing CDR3, stop codons, out-of-frame junctions, or ambiguous translated residues. V3J clonotypes were defined by identical inferred V gene, J gene, and CDR3 amino acid sequence. Percentage overlap between repertoires was calculated by dividing the number of shared unique clonotypes by the size of the smaller repertoire. Richness of each repertoire was evaluated using RTK rarefaction, the Chao1 estimator, and Recon v2.1 estimates of unobserved clonotypes. Generation probabilities were computed with OLGA for all TCRbeta clonotypes obtained by the gDNA method from a few donors. Entries here come from immuneACCESS through TCRdb and include only in-frame sequences with V and J called. Some clones fail to appear in such tables; in the studies checked, an unresolved V gene covers under half of the shortfall, and the cause of the remainder is unknown. Clone size and V and J calls were adopted from that table, with D and trimming inferred from the DNA. Within this sample are 550,000 to 650,000 clones, with 96% of them counted one time only. 0.095% to 0.13% of the sample is taken by the ten largest.

In the germline V gene, CDR1 corresponds to SNHLY and CDR2 to FYNNEI. V loses 6 bases, J loses 1 base, and the germline ends lie 16 bases apart. The CDR3 goes from the cysteine to the phenylalanine over 16 residues. The entry retains the CDR3 DNA only, 48 bases that are in frame from base 1. In this chain, TRBV2 is recombined with TRBJ1-5; no D gene is confidently identified. The sequenced sample consisted of naive CD8+ T cells sorted from blood. Interpreted using the paper, the cell subset or site label stands for: CD45RA+CCR7+. This receptor was taken from a woman aged 30 to 39 in good health. The CDR3 reads CASRGPGRKSNQPQHF. The DNA sequence is TGTGCCAGCAGAGGACCAGGACGAAAAAGCAATCAGCCCCAGCATTTT.